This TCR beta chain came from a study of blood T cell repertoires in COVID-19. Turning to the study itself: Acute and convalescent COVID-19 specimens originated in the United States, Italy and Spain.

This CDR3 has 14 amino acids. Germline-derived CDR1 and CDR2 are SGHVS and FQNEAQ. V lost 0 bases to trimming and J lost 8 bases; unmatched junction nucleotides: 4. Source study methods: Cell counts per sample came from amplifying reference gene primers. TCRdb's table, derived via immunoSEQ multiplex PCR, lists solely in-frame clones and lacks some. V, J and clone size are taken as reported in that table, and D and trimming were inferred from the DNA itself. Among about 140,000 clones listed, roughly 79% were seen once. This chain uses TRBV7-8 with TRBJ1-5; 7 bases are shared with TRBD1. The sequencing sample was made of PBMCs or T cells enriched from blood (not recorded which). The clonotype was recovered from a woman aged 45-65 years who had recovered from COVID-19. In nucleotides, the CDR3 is TGTGCCAGCAGCTTAGCGCTAGGGGGCGAGCCCCAGCATTTT. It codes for CASSLALGGEPQHF.